Each of the 6 T cell receptor beta chains below was sequenced from the same sample in a study of blood T cell repertoires in COVID-19. Some clones are missing from TCRdb's copy, which holds only in-frame ones; the method was immunoSEQ multiplex PCR. The repertoire includes approximately 400,000 clones, 70% to 90% of them detected once, and around 12% sits in the top ten. Sample: peripheral blood. The receptor set was obtained from a woman aged 50 to 60 with COVID-19, enrolled during active disease.

The chain links TRBV6-6 to TRBJ1-1; D is possibly TRBD1 (5 bases). CDR1 MNHNY and CDR2 SVGAGI come from the germline V gene (reference sequence). The CDR3 runs 13 residues. V was trimmed by 10 bases and J by 5 bases, leaving 17 bases between them. The CDR3 nucleotides read TGTGCCAACTCGGACACCCCCAATACTGAAGCTTTCTTT. Amino acids: CANSDTPNTEAFF.

The rearrangement joins TRBV27 to TRBJ1-2; 8 positions agree with TRBD1. Per germline, CDR1 MNHEY and CDR2 SMNVEV (reference sequence). The V and J ends lost 3 bases and 8 bases, in that order; junction bases with no gene match: 8. The length of the CDR3 is 14 residues. CDR3 protein: CASSLRQGREGYTF. CDR3 sequence (DNA): TGTGCCAGCAGTTTGAGACAGGGGAGAGAGGGCTACACCTTC.

The J gene is TRBJ1-2, the V gene TRBV6-5, with a tentative D call TRBD1 (5 bases). Germline V CDR1 and CDR2: MNHEY, SVGAGI. With 0 bases removed from V and 6 bases from J, the gap between germline ends came to 8 bases. This CDR3 spans 13 amino acids. The CDR3 nucleotides are TGTGCCAGCAGTTACTCGACAGAAAATGGCTACACCTTC. This codes for CASSYSTENGYTF.

This clone was picked up a small number of times. This chain links TRBV9 with TRBJ2-3, with a weak D call TRBD1 (5 bases). Per the germline V gene, CDR1 is SGDLS and CDR2 is YYNGEE. Between the trimmed V and J ends, which lost 4 bases and 0 bases, there was a span of 18 bases. The CDR3 totals 17 residues. CDR3 region: CASSTWGDSSSTDTQYF. The CDR3 DNA follows: TGTGCCAGCAGCACCTGGGGTGACAGCTCTAGCACAGATACGCAGTATTTT.

The chain combines TRBV7-2 with TRBJ1-1; D gene unclear. Germline V lookup: CDR1 SGHTA, CDR2 FQGNSA. The CDR3 extends over 14 amino acids. Trimming shortened V by 5 bases and J by 2 bases, and 12 bases separated the two germline ends. The CDR3 reads CASSPMRSNTEAFF. CDR3 coding DNA: TGTGCCAGCAGCCCCATGCGGTCAAACACTGAAGCTTTCTTT.

CDR3 DNA: TGTGCCAGCAGGACTAGCGGGGGGGCCAATGAGCAGTTCTTC. This sequence encodes CASRTSGGANEQFF. The chain is built from TRBV6-5 and TRBJ2-1, with 14 nucleotides matching TRBD2. V was clipped by 6 bases and J by 6 bases; unmatched bases: 1. Germline V gives CDR1 MNHEY, CDR2 SVGAGI. The CDR3 has 14 amino acids.